One sample yielded the 30 T cell receptor beta chains listed below, sequenced in a study of CD8+CD57+ T cells in acquired aplastic anemia. An expansion of CD8+CD57+ cells by flow cytometry had been shown in patients chosen for sequencing. Using genomic DNA as the template, TCR beta VDJ and CDR3 profiling was carried out. Each CDR3 protein is one row after TCRdb ran MiXCR on the reads. The repertoire consists of about 470,000 distinct CDR3 sequences, with over 25% occurring once and the leading ten covering 0.82%. Sequencing used sorted CD4+, CD8+, or CD8+CD57+ T cells (not recorded which) from PBMCs. The receptors derive from a human donor with aplastic anemia.

A single count supports this clonotype. One end of the junction fails to match germline, which may point to a read error. The genes are TRBV15 and TRBJ2-7; TRBD1 matches at 9 bases. CDR3 size: 14 residues. Germline values: CDR1 LNHNV, CDR2 YYDKDF (reference sequence). The CDR3 region is CAASRGDRVYEQYF. The CDR3 bases are TGTGCCGCCAGCAGAGGGGACAGGGTTTACGAGCAGTACTTC.

In regard to this clonotype: Since the CDR3 does not end with the conserved phenylalanine or tryptophan, this likely comes from a read error. This rearrangement joins TRBV11-2 to TRBJ2-5, with 7 positions matching TRBD2. V dropped 3 bases and J dropped 5; count of bases not matched to a gene: 6. The germline V gene has CDR1 SGHAT and CDR2 FQNNGV. The CDR3 sequence is 14 residues long. The CDR3 DNA is TGTGCCAGCAGCTTCGTTTTGGGGGGGGAGACCCAGTACTTA. It encodes CASSFVLGGETQYL.

This clonotype was recorded at least ten times. The chain employs TRBV7-2 and TRBJ1-5; possibly TRBD1 for D (6 bases). The CDR3 sequence is 13 residues long. The germline V gene has CDR1 SGHTA and CDR2 FQGNSA. Trimming left V 5 bases short and J 4 bases short, with 9 bases between. The CDR3 DNA follows: TGTGCCAGCAGCGGACAGTTTAATCAGCCCCAGCATTTT. Its protein product is CASSGQFNQPQHF.

This clonotype has at least ten counts. This chain connects TRBV11-2 to TRBJ2-1; 11 bases align to TRBD2. This CDR3 comprises 16 residues. Germline V gene lookup returns CDR1 SGHAT and CDR2 FQNNGV. With 1 base clipped from V and 6 bases from J, the junction kept 5 bases outside the gene matches. In DNA form, the CDR3 reads TGTGCCAGCAGCTTAGGCCGGCTAGCGGGAGGCAATGAGCAGTTCTTC. The encoded protein is CASSLGRLAGGNEQFF.

This clonotype was observed a single time. The V gene is TRBV11-2, the J gene TRBJ2-1, with 9 bases fitting TRBD2. Germline values: CDR1 SGHAT, CDR2 FQNNGV. J lost 6 bases, V lost 4 bases, and 10 bases had no gene match. The CDR3 runs 16 residues. CDR3 loop: CASSSRGLAGTNEQFF. Here the CDR3 DNA reads TGTGCCAGCAGCTCAAGGGGGCTAGCGGGAACCAATGAGCAGTTCTTC.

The CDR3 nucleotides read TGCAGTGCTAGAGGGCGGGGGGCTAGCACTGAAGCTTTCTTT. Translated, it gives CSARGRGASTEAFF. The rearrangement uses TRBV20-1 and TRBJ1-1, with a tentative D call TRBD1 (6 bases). Germline V gene sequence: CDR1 DFQATT, CDR2 SNEGSKA (reference sequence). Trimming stripped 1 base from V and 4 bases from J, with 13 bases between. The CDR3 contains 14 residues.

The chain is built from TRBV11-2 and TRBJ1-1, with unresolved D. V was pared by 5 bases and J by 4 bases, with 8 bases between. This CDR3 has 12 amino acids. CDR1 is SGHAT, CDR2 FQNNGV, per germline. CDR3 nucleotide sequence: TGTGCCAGCAGCGATCGGGTCACTGAAGCTTTCTTT. It translates to CASSDRVTEAFF.

The sample holds many counts of this clonotype. V usage is TRBV29-1 and J usage is TRBJ2-5; D is uncertain. The length of the CDR3 is 13 residues. The V end lost 6 bases, the J end lost 4 bases, and 15 bases lay between the germline ends. Germline V gives CDR1 SQVTM, CDR2 ANQGSEA. The CDR3 DNA follows: TGCAGCGTCGTCCGGGCCGCGCGAGAGACCCAGTACTTC. Translated: CSVVRAARETQYF. Drawing the rest from reference TRBV29-1 and TRBJ2-5, the complete variable domain is SAVISQKPSRDICQRGTSLTIQCQVDSQVTMMFWYRQQPGQSLTLIATANQGSEATYESGFVIDKFPISRPNLTFSTLTVSNMSPEDSSIYLCSVVRAARETQYFGPGTRLLVL.

This clonotype was seen only a few times. CDR3 sequence reads: CASSLRGPLEQYF. CDR3 nucleotides: TGTGCCAGCAGCTTGAGGGGGCCGCTGGAGCAGTACTTC. V and J are TRBV5-6 and TRBJ2-7, with TRBD1 matching 7 bases. This CDR3 is 13 amino acids long. From germline, CDR1 is SGHDT and CDR2 YYEEEE. V was pared by 1 base and J by 7 bases, with 5 bases of the junction left unmatched.

This clonotype was seen repeatedly, ten times or more. V usage is TRBV10-2 and J usage is TRBJ2-7; perhaps D is TRBD1 or TRBD2 (5 bases each). Germline V gene lookup returns CDR1 WSHSY and CDR2 SAAADI. The CDR3 runs 13 residues. Trimming pared 9 bases from V and 4 bases from J, leaving 16 bases between. The CDR3 DNA reads as TGCGCCAGTTGTTGGGGGACGGAGTACGAGCAGTACTTC. This encodes CASCWGTEYEQYF.

This clonotype appeared many times. V is TRBV25-1 and J is TRBJ2-7; 10 nucleotides line up with TRBD2. Per germline, CDR1 MGHDK and CDR2 SYGVNS. The CDR3 length is 14 residues. Unmatched junction bases numbered 6, after V lost 5 bases and J lost 5 bases. As DNA, the CDR3 is TGTGCCAGCAGTAGACCTAGCGGGAGCCACGAGCAGTACTTC. It encodes CASSRPSGSHEQYF.

This chain links TRBV28 with TRBJ2-1; the D gene is possibly TRBD2 (6 bases). The CDR3 is made up of 17 amino acids. Germline V CDR1 and CDR2: MDHEN, SYDVKM. V was cut by 4 bases and J by 4 bases, with 20 bases left in between. This CDR3 reads CASSYDSRAGLYNEQFF. CDR3 bases: TGTGCCAGCAGTTACGATAGCAGAGCGGGCCTTTACAATGAGCAGTTCTTC.

This clonotype was observed many times. V is TRBV7-2 and J is TRBJ1-2; D is unclear. Germline loops: CDR1 SGHTA, CDR2 FQGNSA. The CDR3 is 12 residues long. Trimming took 2 bases from V and 6 from J, leaving 7 bases between them. This chain's CDR3 is CASSLTRNGYTF. As DNA, the CDR3 is TGTGCCAGCAGCTTAACGAGGAATGGCTACACCTTC.

This clonotype was seen ten or more times. This chain joins TRBV9 and TRBJ2-7, with 8 nucleotides matching TRBD1. In germline, CDR1 is SGDLS, CDR2 YYNGEE. After removal of 0 bases from V and 3 bases from J, the junction contained 2 bases not matched to a gene. The CDR3 loop spans 14 amino acids. In nucleotides, the CDR3 is TGTGCCAGCAGCGTAGGACAGGGGTTCTACGAGCAGTACTTC. Translating it yields CASSVGQGFYEQYF.

In this sample, this clonotype turned up a few times. This sequence joins TRBV9 and TRBJ2-3, with D possibly matching TRBD2 (7 bases). With 0 bases removed from V and 1 base from J, the gap between germline ends came to 18 bases. CDR3 length: 18 residues. CDR1 and CDR2 (germline): SGDLS, YYNGEE. For the CDR3, the DNA is TGTGCCAGCAGCGTAGCCCCAGCGAGGGGGGGAGGCACAGATACGCAGTATTTT. Translation: CASSVAPARGGGTDTQYF. The entire variable domain, with the rest obtained from reference TRBV9 and TRBJ2-3, is as follows: DSGVTQTPKHLITATGQRVTLRCSPRSGDLSVYWYQQSLDQGLQFLIQYYNGEERAKGNILERFSAQQFPDLHSELNLSSLELGDSALYFCASSVAPARGGGTDTQYFGPGTRLTVL.

The chain couples TRBV24-1 to TRBJ2-7, with 9 bases matching TRBD1. The germline CDR1 and CDR2 sequences are KGHDR and SFDVKD. This CDR3 is built from 16 residues. V dropped 0 bases and J dropped 3; count of bases not matched to a gene: 5. As DNA, the CDR3 is TGTGCCACCAGTGATTTGTGGACAGGGGAACGCTACGAGCAGTACTTC. Its protein is CATSDLWTGERYEQYF.

This clonotype was detected only a few times. The rearrangement uses TRBV5-1 and TRBJ2-5; TRBD1 or TRBD2 may be the D gene (6 bases each). This CDR3 comprises 15 residues. V was pared by 2 bases and J by 5 bases, with 16 bases between. Looked up from germline, CDR1 is SGHRS and CDR2 is YFSETQ. This CDR3 reads CASSFGGARGETQYF. As DNA, the CDR3 is TGCGCCAGCAGCTTTGGCGGGGCTAGGGGGGAGACCCAGTACTTC.

The gene calls are TRBV6-1 and TRBJ1-1; D is uncertain. CDR1 MNHNS and CDR2 SASEGT come from the germline V gene. The V and J ends lost 5 bases and 8 bases respectively, with 21 bases between them. The CDR3 has 15 residues. The CDR3 nucleotides read TGTGCCAGCAGTCTTCTCAGCCCCCCTGGGTCCGAAGCTTTCTTT. This sequence encodes CASSLLSPPGSEAFF.

This clonotype was observed at least ten times. The V and J genes are TRBV20-1 and TRBJ2-3, with D hard to call. The CDR3 totals 12 residues. The V gene's germline CDR1 is DFQATT and CDR2 SNEGSKA (reference sequence). V was trimmed by 3 bases and J by 0 bases, leaving 4 bases between them. The CDR3 loop reads CSASVSTDTQYF. The CDR3 region has the DNA TGCAGTGCTAGCGTAAGCACAGATACGCAGTATTTT.

In this sample, this clonotype turned up a few times. One junction end disagrees with the germline gene, perhaps due to a read error. The rearrangement links TRBV20-1 to TRBJ2-7; TRBD2 matches at 8 bases. This CDR3 has 13 residues. Germline V CDR1 and CDR2: DFQATT, SNEGSKA (reference sequence). The CDR3 region is CGAFSGIYHEQYF. The CDR3 nucleotides read TGCGGTGCTTTTAGCGGGATCTACCACGAGCAGTACTTC.

In this sample, this clonotype turned up many times. This chain connects TRBV9 to TRBJ1-6; TRBD1 might be the D (6 bases). Per germline, CDR1 SGDLS and CDR2 YYNGEE. This CDR3 has 16 residues. Trimming pared 0 bases from V and 10 bases from J, leaving 17 bases between. This CDR3 reads CASSVGGDGGRSPLHF. DNA for the CDR3: TGTGCCAGCAGCGTAGGGGGAGACGGGGGCCGGTCACCCCTCCACTTT.

This sequence joins TRBV20-1 and TRBJ2-3, with TRBD2 identical over 7 bases. CDR1 and CDR2 from the germline V gene are DFQATT and SNEGSKA (reference sequence). CDR3 length equals 13 residues. The V segment lost 5 bases and the J segment 6 bases; nucleotides outside the gene matches: 8. The CDR3 is CSAPSGAPDTQYF. CDR3 sequence (DNA): TGCAGTGCTCCGAGCGGGGCACCTGATACGCAGTATTTT.

The V gene is TRBV5-1, the J gene TRBJ2-5; either TRBD1 or TRBD2 may fit D (5 bases each). Germline V gene sequence: CDR1 SGHRS, CDR2 YFSETQ. Trimming pared 3 bases from V and 2 bases from J, leaving 17 bases between. The CDR3 is 16 residues long. The CDR3 region is CASSWERGTPQETQYF. The CDR3 nucleotides read TGCGCCAGCAGCTGGGAGAGGGGAACTCCTCAAGAGACCCAGTACTTC.

In this sample, this clonotype turned up a few times. The V and J genes are TRBV10-3 and TRBJ1-1; no firm D call. The CDR3 has 13 amino acids. Germline CDR1 and CDR2: ENHRY and SYGVKD. V dropped 10 bases and J dropped 5 bases, with 17 bases sitting between them. CDR3 bases: TGTGCCACCGATTCCCTTGAAAGGACTGAAGCTTTCTTT. Translation gives CATDSLERTEAFF.

This clonotype came up many times. This rearrangement joins TRBV20-1 to TRBJ2-7; TRBD2 matches at 10 bases. With 2 bases clipped from V and 9 bases from J, the junction kept 10 bases outside the gene matches. The V gene's germline CDR1 is DFQATT and CDR2 SNEGSKA (reference sequence). CDR3 size: 14 residues. The CDR3 bases are TGCAGTGCTAGATCACTAGCGGGGAAAAGTGGGCAGTACTTC. Amino acid sequence: CSARSLAGKSGQYF.

Regarding this clonotype: Just one base apart from a much larger clone, this may be a read error. CDR3 in DNA: TGCGCCAGCAGTAACTACCGGGGGGGTGAGCAGTTCTTC. Protein: CASSNYRGGEQFF. The chain links TRBV10-2 to TRBJ2-1; TRBD2 matches 8 bases. V lost 5 bases, J lost 9 bases, and 6 bases stayed unmatched. Germline CDR1 reads WSHSY; CDR2 reads SAAADI. The length of the CDR3 is 13 residues.

The chain uses TRBV5-1 and TRBJ1-1; 8 bases line up with TRBD1. Germline V lookup: CDR1 SGHRS, CDR2 YFSETQ. The V gene end was trimmed by 3 bases and the J gene end by 5 bases; junction bases not matched to a gene: 3. The CDR3 is 13 residues long. The DNA of the CDR3 is TGCGCCAGCAGCTGGGACAGGAAGACTGAAGCTTTCTTT. Translating it yields CASSWDRKTEAFF.

This clonotype showed up many times. This chain connects TRBV12-3 or TRBV12-4 to TRBJ1-2; D possibly corresponds to TRBD1 (5 bases). This CDR3 spans 14 amino acids. Trimming took off 5 bases at V and 4 bases at J, with 14 bases between the two ends. The CDR3 spells CASSTQGEGYGYTF. The CDR3 DNA reads TGTGCCAGCAGTACCCAGGGCGAGGGCTATGGCTACACCTTC.

This clonotype was detected ten times or more. The chain uses TRBV10-3 and TRBJ1-1; D gene unclear. In germline, CDR1 is ENHRY, CDR2 SYGVKD. V was cut by 0 bases and J by 1 base, with 0 bases left in between. The CDR3 extends over 12 amino acids. The DNA of the CDR3 is TGTGCCATCAGTGAGTCGAACACTGAAGCTTTCTTT. This gives the protein CAISESNTEAFF.

This clonotype was observed at least ten times. V and J are TRBV2 and TRBJ1-2; TRBD1 matches 7 bases. V was clipped by 5 bases and J by 7 bases; unmatched bases: 7. The CDR3 sequence is 13 residues long. CDR1 SNHLY and CDR2 FYNNEI come from the germline V gene. The CDR3: CASSWDSSFGYTF. DNA of the CDR3: TGTGCCAGCAGTTGGGACAGTTCGTTTGGCTACACCTTC.